The clone carrying this T cell receptor beta chain was seen just once. The data derive from a study of shared clonotypes between healthy human individuals. Study background: Per donor, three plates held CD4 naive cells, three held CD4 memory, two held CD8 naive and one held CD8 memory.

The CDR3 has 16 residues. Germline-derived CDR1 and CDR2 are SEHNR and FQNEAQ (reference sequence). J gave up 3 bases and V 3 bases, and 5 bases lay outside the gene matches. CD45RO-negative CD8 cells positively selected for CCR7 made up the naive population, which excluded terminally differentiated effector memory CD45RA+ cells. Each sorted subset replicate got 200 ng genomic DNA, tens of thousands of genomes. Method: immunoSEQ multiplex PCR; TCRdb's copy keeps in-frame clones and lacks some. Of roughly 590,000 clones in the sample, roughly 95% are singletons; the top ten hold roughly 0.1%. This sequence originates from a woman in her 30s in good health. This sequence joins TRBV7-9 and TRBJ2-5; 12 bases line up with TRBD2. The sample was naive CD8+ T cells sorted from blood. The CDR3 spells CASSFLAGGPKETQYF. The CDR3 DNA follows: TGTGCCAGCAGCTTTCTAGCGGGAGGGCCTAAAGAGACCCAGTACTTC.